The T cell receptor beta chain under discussion was sequenced for a study of blood T cells in healthy people across ages. Points from the study as a whole: As age increased, TCR beta diversity per million T cells fell in a roughly linear fashion. Diversity estimated from one million T cells was considered an underestimate. Unknown donor CMV status possibly confounded expanded clonotype changes.

Points on this clonotype: Its antigen is unknown.

Combining a sample-barcoded 5' primer with a J-beta primer mix, a second PCR ran for roughly 6 to 12 cycles. TCRdb re-called the 5' RACE reads through MiXCR, storing one row per CDR3 protein. The sample lists about 1.1 million distinct CDR3 sequences, 35% to 45% occurring once. This receptor was obtained from a young man in good health. Sample: blood.

The CDR3 nucleotides are TGTGCCAGCAGTCGAACAGGGTTGGATCCAAATAATTCACCCCTCCACTTT. As protein: CASSRTGLDPNNSPLHF. J is TRBJ1-6 and V is TRBV7-9; D perhaps matches TRBD1 (6 bases). Trimming left V 6 bases short and J 5 bases short, with 20 bases between. This CDR3 contains 17 residues. CDR1 and CDR2 (germline): SEHNR, FQNEAQ (reference sequence).